This TCR beta chain was identified during a study of blood T cell repertoires in COVID-19. Study overall: Italy, Spain and the United States were the sources of the convalescent and acute COVID-19 samples. PBMCs, B-cell-depleted T cells, or T cells provided the cDNA or gDNA that made up the material.

This CDR3 is 12 amino acids long. The germline V gene encodes CDR1 MNHEY and CDR2 SVGAGI. The ends were cut back, 6 bases at V and 5 bases at J, with 10 bases in the middle. In the study's own analysis: Amplification of reference gene primers provided the estimated nucleated cell counts. Here immunoSEQ multiplex PCR was the method, and the copy in TCRdb shows in-frame clones only, minus some. The DNA was the basis for D and trimming; V, J and clone size are from that table. The sample records more than 250,000 clones, around 89% being singletons. The clonotype comes from a man aged 18 to 35 who had recovered from COVID-19. Sequenced: peripheral blood. The chain carries TRBV6-5 and TRBJ1-2; D not resolved. The CDR3 region is CASRTQRYGYTF. The CDR3, as DNA: TGTGCCAGCAGAACCCAGCGATATGGCTACACCTTC.